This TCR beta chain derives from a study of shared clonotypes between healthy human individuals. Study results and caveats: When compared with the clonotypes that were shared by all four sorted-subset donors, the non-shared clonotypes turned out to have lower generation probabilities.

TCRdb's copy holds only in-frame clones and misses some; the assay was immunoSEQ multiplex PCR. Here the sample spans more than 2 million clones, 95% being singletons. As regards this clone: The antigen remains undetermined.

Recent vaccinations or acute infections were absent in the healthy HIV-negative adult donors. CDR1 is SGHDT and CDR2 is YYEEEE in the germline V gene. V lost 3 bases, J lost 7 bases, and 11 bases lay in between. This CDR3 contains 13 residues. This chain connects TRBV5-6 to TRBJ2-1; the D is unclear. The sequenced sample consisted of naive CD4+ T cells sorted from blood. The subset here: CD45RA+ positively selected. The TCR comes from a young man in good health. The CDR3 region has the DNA TGTGCCAGCAGCTGGCCGACGCAAAATGAGCAGTTCTTC. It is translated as CASSWPTQNEQFF.